This is a list of T cell receptor beta chains from one sample in a study of CD8 T cells in Susac syndrome. TCRdb reprocessed the immunoSEQ multiplex PCR reads with MiXCR, giving one entry per CDR3 protein. In the table there are hundreds of thousands of distinct CDR3 sequences, 95% of which are singletons. The specimen was CD4+ T cells from PBMCs. These TCRs come from a human donor with multiple sclerosis. CDR3s include the opening cysteine and the closing phenylalanine or tryptophan. Only part of the rows carry a size: once, few, many, or a class if the clone is expanded.

CDR3 protein,clone size,V gene,J gene
CSSHSGNTDTQYF,.,TRBV29-1,TRBJ2-3
CASGPTLGPQETQYF,.,TRBV4-1,TRBJ2-5
CASSPADSNQPQHF,.,TRBV18,TRBJ1-5
CSARAGGFFGYTF,.,TRBV20-1,TRBJ1-2
CSGGQNTGELFF,.,TRBV29-1,TRBJ2-2
CASSEGQGPDTQYF,.,TRBV9,TRBJ2-3
CASSQDLGRETQYF,.,TRBV4-1,TRBJ2-5
CASSLVGAYTDTQYF,.,TRBV7-9,TRBJ2-3
CASSLAPEGGYTF,.,TRBV7-9,TRBJ1-2
CSARDRGASGLDEQFF,.,TRBV20-1,TRBJ2-1
CASSSFRGAPLHF,.,TRBV27,TRBJ1-6
CASGWEGINIQYF,once,TRBV12-5,TRBJ2-4
CASSWNLASEQYF,.,TRBV7-3,TRBJ2-7
CASSERDSSYEQYF,.,TRBV2,TRBJ2-7
CASSPSPGFGGYTF,.,TRBV7-2,TRBJ1-2
CSARDETGGSYEQYF,.,TRBV20-1,TRBJ2-7
CASSQGLASEQYF,.,TRBV3-1,TRBJ2-7
CSARLGERDEAFF,.,TRBV20-1,TRBJ1-1
CSAPGQVDNEQYF,.,TRBV20-1,TRBJ2-7
CASSDDRGNREKLFF,.,TRBV5-1,TRBJ1-4
CASSNNLGTQYF,.,TRBV6-2/TRBV6-3,TRBJ2-5
CASTINTRCRGQDTQYF,.,TRBV23-1,TRBJ2-3
CASRVDRDNSPLHF,.,TRBV19,TRBJ1-6
CAWVKRGPETQYF,.,TRBV30,TRBJ2-5
CASSQVVRGNTEAFF,.,TRBV4-2,TRBJ1-1
CASSLDGLAGYSGANVLTF,once,TRBV12-3/TRBV12-4,TRBJ2-6
CASRSVGSYQPQHF,.,TRBV2,TRBJ1-5
CASGRTSGLKTQYF,.,TRBV27,TRBJ2-5
CASSLGENEKLFF,.,TRBV6-5,TRBJ1-4
CASSLRQGEYQPQHF,.,TRBV7-2,TRBJ1-5
CSAEGVLAVPYEQYF,.,TRBV20-1,TRBJ2-7
CASSQSVDTQYF,.,TRBV6-6,TRBJ2-3
CATSDFVNEQFF,.,TRBV24-1,TRBJ2-1
CSVRIPQSYEQYF,few,TRBV29-1,TRBJ2-7
CSARGAGSPLLGYTF,once,TRBV20-1,TRBJ1-2
CSVSDRAEYNEQFF,.,TRBV29-1,TRBJ2-1
CASTRTGEAYEQYF,.,TRBV9,TRBJ2-7
CASSYRSSYEQYF,once,TRBV6-5,TRBJ2-7
CASSASGTGNGYTF,once,TRBV5-1,TRBJ1-2
CATESIQAYQETQYF,.,TRBV24-1,TRBJ2-5
CSARDRLAGVADTQYF,.,TRBV20-1,TRBJ2-3
CASSPRDGAYNEQFF,.,TRBV7-9,TRBJ2-1
CASSALQETQYF,few,TRBV7-6,TRBJ2-5
CSAIWTGRIETQYF,.,TRBV20-1,TRBJ2-5
CASSRLGDRNEKLFF,.,TRBV5-6,TRBJ1-4
CATSDRTSVNTDTQYF,.,TRBV24-1,TRBJ2-3
CASSTSGGSYQETQYF,.,TRBV5-4,TRBJ2-5
CASSFLGSSYEQYF,.,TRBV7-9,TRBJ2-7
CSADRGSARLEQYF,.,TRBV20-1,TRBJ2-7
CASSLVGGRFNEQYF,.,TRBV5-1,TRBJ2-7
CSAISTTGANYGYTF,.,TRBV20-1,TRBJ1-2
CASSFRTDTQYF,.,TRBV7-2,TRBJ2-3
CASSLRRSWDTQYF,.,TRBV11-2,TRBJ2-3